These T cell receptor beta chains were read from a single sample in a study of T cell responses to AZD1222 COVID-19 vaccine. Libraries were prepared by immunoSEQ multiplex PCR; TCRdb keeps only in-frame clonotypes and omits some of them. The data contain some 170,000 clones, 90% to 95% of them singletons. This sample comprised peripheral blood, obtained 28 days after the second AZD1222 dose. Source of these receptors: an adult who received the AZD1222 COVID-19 vaccine. CDR3s include the opening cysteine and the closing phenylalanine or tryptophan. A D gene is named only where the DNA matches it firmly. The size of a clone is reported for some rows only, either as once, few or many, or as a class for expanded clones.

D gene	V gene	clone size	J gene	CDR3 DNA	CDR3 protein
NA	TRBV11-2	NA	TRBJ1-6	TGTGCCAGCAGCTTAGTAGCGGGGCCGAAAGAAGCCCTCCACTTT	CASSLVAGPKEALHF
NA	TRBV29-1	once	TRBJ2-6	TGCAGCGACTTCAAAATGGGCTCTGGGGCCAACGTCCTGACTTTC	CSDFKMGSGANVLTF
TRBD2	TRBV7-9	NA	TRBJ2-7	TGTGCCAGCAGCTCGCCTAGCGGGAAGACCTACGAGCAGTACTTC	CASSSPSGKTYEQYF
NA	TRBV2	NA	TRBJ1-5	TGTGCCAGCACGGAACAAACCTATCAGCCCCAGCATTTT	CASTEQTYQPQHF
NA	TRBV6-5	NA	TRBJ2-7	TGTGCCAGCAGCGCGAACAGGGTAAACGAGCAGTACTTC	CASSANRVNEQYF
NA	TRBV3-1/TRBV3-2	once	TRBJ1-5	TGTGCCAGCAGCCAAAGGGGGTATAGCAATCAGCCCCAGCATTTT	CASSQRGYSNQPQHF
NA	TRBV2	few	TRBJ2-3	TGTGCCAGCAGTGACTCCCGGGGACGCCAGGTAGATACGCAGTATTTT	CASSDSRGRQVDTQYF
NA	TRBV11-3	once	TRBJ1-1	TGTGCCAGCAGCCTACAGGGGAACACTGAAGCTTTCTTT	CASSLQGNTEAFF
TRBD2	TRBV5-4	once	TRBJ2-5	TGTGCCAGCAGCTTGAGACTAGCGGGCCAAGAGACCCAGTACTTC	CASSLRLAGQETQYF
NA	TRBV29-1	NA	TRBJ2-7	TGCAGCGTTGAAGATGGGGAGAGCTCCTACGAGCAGTACTTC	CSVEDGESSYEQYF
NA	TRBV12-3/TRBV12-4	NA	TRBJ1-1	TGTGCCAGCAGTTTAGACCAGAACACTGAAGCTTTCTTT	CASSLDQNTEAFF
NA	TRBV2	NA	TRBJ2-7	TGTGCCAGCAGGGGTCCCGGCTCCGAGCAGTACTTC	CASRGPGSEQYF
NA	TRBV5-4	NA	TRBJ2-7	TGTGCCAGCAGCTTGCGGGGGCGACCTGGCGAGCAGTACTTC	CASSLRGRPGEQYF
NA	TRBV30	NA	TRBJ1-4	TGTGCCTGGAATAGGGGCACCTCGGTATCTAATGAAAAACTGTTTTTT	CAWNRGTSVSNEKLFF
NA	TRBV5-8	NA	TRBJ2-1	TGTGCCAGCAGCTTGCCCCAGAGGTACGATGAGCAGTTCTTC	CASSLPQRYDEQFF
TRBD1	TRBV4-1	NA	TRBJ2-7	TGCGCCAGCAGCCAAGGCGTGACAGGGACCTTCGAGCAGTACTTC	CASSQGVTGTFEQYF
NA	TRBV27	NA	TRBJ1-2	TGTGCCAGCGGCTGGGGGGCAGTAGGGTATGGCTACACCTTC	CASGWGAVGYGYTF
TRBD2	TRBV6-1	NA	TRBJ2-7	TGTGCCAGCAGTGAAGGGACTAGCGGCTCCTACGAGCAGTACTTC	CASSEGTSGSYEQYF
NA	TRBV6-5	NA	TRBJ1-2	TGTGCCAGCAGTTCAGGGCAGGGGATTTTGAGGGGCTACACCTTC	CASSSGQGILRGYTF
NA	TRBV4-1	NA	TRBJ2-1	TGCGCCAGCAGCCAAGGAAGGGGCTCCGATTTTATTGAGCAGTTCTTC	CASSQGRGSDFIEQFF
TRBD2	TRBV5-1	NA	TRBJ2-2	TGCGCCAGCAGCTTGGGACTAGCGGTAACCGGGGAGCTGTTTTTT	CASSLGLAVTGELFF
NA	TRBV7-2	few	TRBJ1-3	TGTGCCAGCAGCTTAGCGGGGGGAAACACCATATATTTT	CASSLAGGNTIYF
TRBD1	TRBV4-1	NA	TRBJ2-1	TGCGCCAGCAGCCCGGGACAGGGATCCTACAATGAGCAGTTCTTC	CASSPGQGSYNEQFF
NA	TRBV9	NA	TRBJ2-5	TGTGCCAGTGGGGGGCTAAGTCGGGAGACCCAGTACTTC	CASGGLSRETQYF
NA	TRBV5-1	once	TRBJ1-1	TGCGCCAGCAGCCTCGGGAGAAATACCGGCACTGAAGCTTTCTTT	CASSLGRNTGTEAFF
NA	TRBV6-5	NA	TRBJ1-1	TGTGCCAGCAGGTATTTACAGGAAAACACTGAAGCTTTCTTT	CASRYLQENTEAFF
NA	TRBV9	NA	TRBJ2-2	TGTGCCAGCAGCCCGGGACATACAACCAACACCGGGGAGCTGTTTTTT	CASSPGHTTNTGELFF
TRBD2	TRBV2	few	TRBJ2-4	TGTGCCAGCAGTGAAAGCGGGGCTGCCAAAAACATTCAGTACTTC	CASSESGAAKNIQYF